What follows describes a single T cell receptor (beta chain). Produced via immunoSEQ multiplex PCR; TCRdb's table is partial and in-frame only. The sample has some 70,000 clones; around nine tenths are singletons. The germline V gene encodes CDR1 MGHRA and CDR2 YSYEKL. Trimming stripped 0 bases from V and 3 bases from J, with 15 bases between. The CDR3 spans 17 residues. The data were obtained in a study of technical replicates of blood from several donors. Sequencing used T cells isolated from PBMCs. The clonotype was recovered from a human donor in good health. The chain uses TRBV4-1 and TRBJ1-5, with D possibly matching TRBD1 (5 bases). The CDR3 is CASSQEGLGRVNQPQHF. CDR3 nucleotide sequence: TGCGCCAGCAGCCAAGAGGGTCTTGGCAGGGTCAATCAGCCCCAGCATTTT.